A single sample gave rise to the 15 T cell receptor beta chains below, sequenced in a study of chemoradiotherapy in HPV16-positive cancers. Sequenced by immunoSEQ multiplex PCR; TCRdb stores in-frame clones only, minus some. Of some 70,000 clones listed, 88% were seen once; the top ten hold 4% to 5%. Sequences were derived from blood, sampled from a patient who underwent chemoradiotherapy. The receptor source for this set is a human donor with HPV-associated anogenital cancer.

The chain employs TRBV6-4 and TRBJ2-3; no reliable D call. The CDR3 totals 15 residues. Trimming took off 6 bases at V and 4 bases at J, with 17 bases between the two ends. Germline V gene sequence: CDR1 MRHNA, CDR2 SNTAGT. CDR3 sequence: CASSGVGGSADTQYF. CDR3 sequence (DNA): TGTGCCAGCAGCGGCGTAGGTGGGTCGGCAGATACGCAGTATTTT.

V and J are TRBV23-1 and TRBJ2-5; possibly TRBD1 for D (6 bases). TRBJ2-7 matches the DNA end more closely, so the J call is doubtful. TRBV23-1 counts as an open reading frame of uncertain function. The CDR3 runs 13 residues. The CDR3 is CAIKAWGLNEQYF. The CDR3 DNA reads as TGCGCCATCAAGGCCTGGGGGCTGAACGAGCAGTACTTC.

This clone has just one count. This chain joins TRBV19 and TRBJ2-2; 15 nucleotides match TRBD2. Germline-derived CDR1 and CDR2 are LNHDA and SQIVND (reference sequence). CDR3 length equals 17 residues. Trimming at V came to 3 bases and at J to 5 bases, leaving 4 bases not matched to a gene. CDR3 DNA sequence: TGTGCCAGTAGTATTGGACTAGCGGGAGGGCCGACCGGGGAGCTGTTTTTT. This encodes CASSIGLAGGPTGELFF.

This clone was detected only a few times. The V and J genes are TRBV7-6 and TRBJ1-1; no clear D gene. Trimming removed 8 bases from V and 1 base from J, with 11 bases in between. The germline V gene encodes CDR1 SGHVS and CDR2 FNYEAQ. The CDR3 runs to 13 residues. In DNA, the CDR3 is TGTGCCAGCGCCAGACACTCGAACACTGAAGCTTTCTTT. Protein product: CASARHSNTEAFF.

The genes are TRBV4-1 and TRBJ2-1, with D unresolved. Germline V gene lookup returns CDR1 MGHRA and CDR2 YSYEKL. The CDR3 length is 11 residues. V shed 5 bases and J shed 9 bases, with 8 bases lying between them. In DNA form, the CDR3 reads TGCGCCAGCAGCTCGCCGGGTGAGCAGTTCTTC. Protein: CASSSPGEQFF.

This clone has only one observation. The chain links TRBV9 to TRBJ2-2; TRBD2 agrees at 10 bases. The CDR3 has 17 amino acids. Losses at the gene ends were 4 bases for V and 6 bases for J; bases not matched to a gene: 12. Germline lookup yields CDR1 SGDLS and CDR2 YYNGEE. The CDR3 sequence: CASSHTPLAGASGELFF. For the CDR3, the DNA is TGTGCCAGCAGCCACACCCCTCTAGCGGGGGCGTCCGGGGAGCTGTTTTTT.

The chain has TRBV7-6 and TRBJ1-1; D remains unclear. The CDR3 runs to 15 residues. The germline V gene has CDR1 SGHVS and CDR2 FNYEAQ. V was pared by 5 bases and J by 4 bases, with 17 bases between. The CDR3 sequence: CASSKGRGRATEAFF. CDR3 nucleotides: TGTGCCAGCAGCAAAGGAAGAGGACGGGCCACTGAAGCTTTCTTT.

This rearrangement joins TRBV30 to TRBJ1-1, with no clear D. Germline CDR1 is GTSNPN and CDR2 is SVGIG (reference sequence). The CDR3 is 15 amino acids. Trimming took off 0 bases at V and 0 bases at J, with 11 bases between the two ends. CDR3 sequence reads: CAWSVRWQVNTEAFF. In DNA, the CDR3 is TGTGCCTGGAGTGTACGGTGGCAGGTGAACACTGAAGCTTTCTTT.

The chain combines TRBV6-5 with TRBJ1-2, with D maybe TRBD1 (6 bases). CDR1 is MNHEY, CDR2 SVGAGI, per germline. The CDR3 covers 13 residues. V shed 0 bases and J shed 4 bases, with 6 bases lying between them. CDR3 residues: CASSYSDSYGYTF. CDR3 nucleotides: TGTGCCAGCAGTTACTCGGACAGCTATGGCTACACCTTC.

This sequence joins TRBV27 and TRBJ2-3; D is uncertain. The V end was cut by 6 bases, the J end by 1 base, with 11 bases between. Germline V lookup: CDR1 MNHEY, CDR2 SMNVEV (reference sequence). The CDR3 contains 14 residues. CDR3 amino acids: CASRSRSGTDTQYF. The CDR3 coding sequence is TGTGCCAGCAGGTCTCGGTCTGGCACAGATACGCAGTATTTT.

J is TRBJ2-5 and V is TRBV5-1; no clear D. Matching the DNA end better, TRBJ2-7 makes the J call doubtful. The germline V gene has CDR1 SGHRS and CDR2 YFSETQ. The CDR3 loop spans 12 amino acids. CDR3 amino acids: CASSPEGLEQYF. The CDR3 nucleotides are TGCGCCAGCAGCCCCGAAGGGCTCGAGCAGTACTTC.

V and J are TRBV5-1 and TRBJ2-6; perhaps TRBD1 as D (7 bases). CDR1 SGHRS and CDR2 YFSETQ come from the germline V gene. V lost 0 bases and J lost 0, with 10 bases in between. The CDR3 covers 17 residues. The CDR3 DNA reads as TGCGCCAGCAGCTTGGACAGGGGACTCTCTGGGGCCAACGTCCTGACTTTC. Protein sequence: CASSLDRGLSGANVLTF. Full variable domain (rest looked up from reference TRBV5-1 and TRBJ2-6): KAGVTQTPRYLIKTRGQQVTLSCSPISGHRSVSWYQQTPGQGLQFLFEYFSETQRNKGNFPGRFSGRQFSNSRSEMNVSTLELGDSALYLCASSLDRGLSGANVLTFGAGSRLTVL.

This clone was detected once. The chain recombines TRBV6-6 with TRBJ1-1; 7 positions match TRBD1. Germline V gene sequence: CDR1 MNHNY, CDR2 SVGAGI (reference sequence). This CDR3 comprises 14 residues. The J segment lost 4 bases and the V segment lost 0 bases, leaving 2 bases of the junction unmatched. This chain's CDR3 is CASSYSDRFTEAFF. The CDR3 DNA is TGTGCCAGCAGTTACTCGGACAGGTTCACTGAAGCTTTCTTT.

This chain uses TRBV5-1 with TRBJ1-1; D is undetermined. In germline, CDR1 is SGHRS, CDR2 YFSETQ. Trimming took 3 bases from V and 7 from J, leaving 13 bases between them. The CDR3 is 13 residues long. CDR3 nucleotides: TGCGCCAGCAGCTCCGACGGGAAAGGTGAAGCTTTCTTT. It encodes CASSSDGKGEAFF.

The chain employs TRBV2 and TRBJ1-1, with a tentative D call TRBD1 (5 bases). V shed 7 bases and J shed 1 base, with 25 bases lying between them. From germline, CDR1 is SNHLY and CDR2 FYNNEI. The CDR3 length is 18 residues. The CDR3 nucleotides read TGTGCCAGCACCAGACTCTCTTCGGGGGAGATTGGGAACACTGAAGCTTTCTTT. It is translated as CASTRLSSGEIGNTEAFF.